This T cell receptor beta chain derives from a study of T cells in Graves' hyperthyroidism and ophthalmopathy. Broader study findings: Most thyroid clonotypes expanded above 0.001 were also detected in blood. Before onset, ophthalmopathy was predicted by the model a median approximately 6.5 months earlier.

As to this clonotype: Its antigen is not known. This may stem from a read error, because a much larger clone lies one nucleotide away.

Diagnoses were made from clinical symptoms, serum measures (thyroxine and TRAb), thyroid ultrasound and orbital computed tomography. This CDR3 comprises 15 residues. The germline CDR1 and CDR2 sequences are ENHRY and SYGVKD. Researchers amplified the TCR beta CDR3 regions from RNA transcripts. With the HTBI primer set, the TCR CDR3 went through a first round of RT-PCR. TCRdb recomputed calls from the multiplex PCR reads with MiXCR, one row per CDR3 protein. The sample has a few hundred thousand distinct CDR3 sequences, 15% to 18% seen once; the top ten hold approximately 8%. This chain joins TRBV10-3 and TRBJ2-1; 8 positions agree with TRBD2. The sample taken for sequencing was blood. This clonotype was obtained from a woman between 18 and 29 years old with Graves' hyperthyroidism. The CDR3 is CAIRSSGGGGNKQFF. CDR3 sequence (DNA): TGTGCCATCAGATCCTCCGGGGGGGGTGGCAATAAGCAGTTCTTC.